This record covers a single T cell receptor beta chain. This record belongs to a study of shared T cell receptors in the human thymus. CDR1 is SGHTA, CDR2 FQGTGA, per germline. With 2 bases removed from V and 3 bases from J, the gap between germline ends came to 4 bases. This CDR3 region has 12 residues. The data were produced by immunoSEQ multiplex PCR, yet TCRdb's version contains in-frame clones alone and is incomplete. The sample includes around 67,000 clones, about 95% seen only once; the top ten take around 0.035%. The sample taken for sequencing was thymocytes. The chain is built from TRBV7-3 and TRBJ2-5; D is undetermined. This sequence originates from a human donor. The CDR3 reads CASSLPKETQYF. In DNA form, the CDR3 reads TGTGCCAGCAGCTTACCGAAAGAGACCCAGTACTTC.